This entry lists 7 T cell receptor beta chains sequenced from one sample in a study of blood T cell repertoires in COVID-19. Repertoires were generated with immunoSEQ multiplex PCR, while TCRdb's copy carries only in-frame clones and drops some. This sample yields roughly 200,000 clones, of which about 83% are seen a single time; roughly 18% belongs to the top ten. Sequenced material: peripheral blood. These receptors were collected from a person aged 65 to 85 with COVID-19, enrolled during active disease.

This clone has a single count. The chain recombines TRBV27 with TRBJ1-1; TRBD1 matches at 9 bases. The junction had 5 bases not matched to a gene; V was cut back by 5 bases and J by 1 base. CDR3 length: 15 residues. Germline V lookup: CDR1 MNHEY, CDR2 SMNVEV (reference sequence). The CDR3 region has the DNA TGTGCCAGCAGTCCACAGGGGGCTTGGAACACTGAAGCTTTCTTT. Its protein product is CASSPQGAWNTEAFF.

This clone occurred a few times. The J gene is TRBJ1-2, the V gene TRBV5-3; 12 nucleotides line up with TRBD1. TRBV5-3 is an open reading frame whose function is uncertain. The V and J ends lost 4 bases and 4 bases, in that order; junction bases with no gene match: 11. The CDR3 spans 17 residues. In DNA form, the CDR3 reads TGTGCCAGAAGCCCGGGACAGGGGGCGATTTTTGGCTATGGCTACACCTTC. Protein: CARSPGQGAIFGYGYTF.

V gene TRBV10-2 combines with J gene TRBJ2-2; 13 nucleotides match TRBD2. The germline V gene encodes CDR1 WSHSY and CDR2 SAAADI. The CDR3 covers 15 residues. V was pared by 6 bases and J by 6 bases, with 4 bases of the junction left unmatched. This CDR3 reads CASSPGLAGPGELFF. CDR3 nucleotide sequence: TGCGCCAGCAGCCCGGGACTAGCGGGACCCGGGGAGCTGTTTTTT.

The chain uses TRBV28 and TRBJ2-7, with D unresolved. Per germline, CDR1 MDHEN and CDR2 SYDVKM. Trimming removed 6 bases from V and 3 bases from J, with 6 bases in between. CDR3 length equals 11 residues. CDR3 bases: TGTGCCAGCAGCCAATTCTACGAGCAGTACTTC. Protein sequence: CASSQFYEQYF.

V is TRBV6-5 and J is TRBJ1-2; TRBD1 matches 8 bases. Germline-derived CDR1 and CDR2 are MNHEY and SVGAGI. V was clipped by 8 bases and J by 8 bases; unmatched bases: 13. CDR3 length: 14 residues. CDR3 loop: CASVARGQLWGYTF. Here the CDR3 DNA reads TGTGCCAGCGTTGCCAGGGGGCAATTGTGGGGCTACACCTTC.

J is TRBJ1-1 and V is TRBV5-1; TRBD1 matches 8 bases. From germline, CDR1 is SGHRS and CDR2 YFSETQ. This CDR3 contains 15 residues. Unmatched junction bases numbered 12, after V lost 4 bases and J lost 7 bases. The CDR3 is CASSPDRTGRGEAFF. The CDR3 DNA reads TGCGCCAGCAGCCCCGATCGGACAGGGCGGGGTGAAGCTTTCTTT. Looking up the rest from reference TRBV5-1 and TRBJ1-1 gives the full variable domain: KAGVTQTPRYLIKTRGQQVTLSCSPISGHRSVSWYQQTPGQGLQFLFEYFSETQRNKGNFPGRFSGRQFSNSRSEMNVSTLELGDSALYLCASSPDRTGRGEAFFGQGTRLTVV.

The rearrangement uses TRBV19 and TRBJ1-5; D is unclear. V was shortened by 3 bases and J by 0 bases, with 9 bases between the two germline ends. Per the germline V gene, CDR1 is LNHDA and CDR2 is SQIVND (reference sequence). The CDR3 covers 15 residues. This chain's CDR3 is CASSIRGSSNQPQHF. The CDR3 region has the DNA TGTGCCAGTAGTATCCGAGGGTCTAGCAATCAGCCCCAGCATTTT. Full variable domain (outside the CDR3, taken from reference TRBV19 and TRBJ1-5): DGGITQSPKYLFRKEGQNVTLSCEQNLNHDAMYWYRQDPGQGLRLIYYSQIVNDFQKGDIAEGYSVSREKKESFPLTVTSAQKNPTAFYLCASSIRGSSNQPQHFGDGTRLSIL.